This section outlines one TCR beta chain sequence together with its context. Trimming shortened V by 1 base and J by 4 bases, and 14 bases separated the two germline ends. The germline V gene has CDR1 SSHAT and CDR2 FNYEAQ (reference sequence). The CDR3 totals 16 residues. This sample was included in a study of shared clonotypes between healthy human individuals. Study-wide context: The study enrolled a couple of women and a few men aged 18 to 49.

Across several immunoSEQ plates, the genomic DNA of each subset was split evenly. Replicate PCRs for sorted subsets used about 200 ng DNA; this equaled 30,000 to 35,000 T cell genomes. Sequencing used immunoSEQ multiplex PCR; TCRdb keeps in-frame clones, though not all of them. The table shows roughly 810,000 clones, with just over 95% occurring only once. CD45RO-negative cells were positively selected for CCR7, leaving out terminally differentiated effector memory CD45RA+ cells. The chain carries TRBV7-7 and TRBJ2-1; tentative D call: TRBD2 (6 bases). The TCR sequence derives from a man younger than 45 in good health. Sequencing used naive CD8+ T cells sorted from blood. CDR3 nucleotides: TGTGCCAGCAGCTTAGAAGGCCTAGCGCGATACAATGAGCAGTTCTTC. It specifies CASSLEGLARYNEQFF.